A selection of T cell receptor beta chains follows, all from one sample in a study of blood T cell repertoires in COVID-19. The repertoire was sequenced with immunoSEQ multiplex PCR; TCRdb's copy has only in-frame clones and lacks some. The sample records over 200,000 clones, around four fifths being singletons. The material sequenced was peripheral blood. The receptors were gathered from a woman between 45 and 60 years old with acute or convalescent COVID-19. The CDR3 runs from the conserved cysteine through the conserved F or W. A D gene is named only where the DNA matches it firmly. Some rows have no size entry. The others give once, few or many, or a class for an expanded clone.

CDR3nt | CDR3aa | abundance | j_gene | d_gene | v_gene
TGTGCCAGCAGACCGACAGGGGGCGCGGGAAACATTCAGTACTTC | CASRPTGGAGNIQYF | . | TRBJ2-4 | TRBD1 | TRBV6-6
TGTGCCAGTCCGATACAAACGGGACACCATGCTGGGGACGAGCAGTACTTC | CASPIQTGHHAGDEQYF | once | TRBJ2-7 | . | TRBV5-8
TGTGCCAGCAGCCCCCTCGGGGAAGGCACTGAAGCTTTCTTT | CASSPLGEGTEAFF | many | TRBJ1-1 | . | TRBV27
TGTGCCAGCAGCGTGGACAGGGGATCCTACAATGAGCAGTTCTTC | CASSVDRGSYNEQFF | . | TRBJ2-1 | TRBD1 | TRBV7-2
TGTGCCAGTAGGAGGTTAGGTCAGCCCCAGCATTTT | CASRRLGQPQHF | . | TRBJ1-5 | . | TRBV19
TGTGCCAGCAGCACCGATACCGGGACAGGGCGACCTCGGGGCTACACCTTC | CASSTDTGTGRPRGYTF | . | TRBJ1-2 | TRBD1 | TRBV9
TGTGCCAGCAGTTACGGGACAGGCAATTCCGAAAAACTGTTTTTT | CASSYGTGNSEKLFF | . | TRBJ1-4 | TRBD1 | TRBV6-2/TRBV6-3
TGCAGCCTATGGGGACAGAACAATGAGCAGTTCTTC | CSLWGQNNEQFF | . | TRBJ2-1 | TRBD1 | TRBV29-1
TGTGCCAGCAGCCTTTCAACAGGGGGCTACCAAGAGACCCAGTACTTC | CASSLSTGGYQETQYF | . | TRBJ2-5 | TRBD1 | TRBV9
TGTGCCAGCAGTCGTATACAGGGAACTAATGAAAAACTGTTTTTT | CASSRIQGTNEKLFF | few | TRBJ1-4 | . | TRBV2
TGTGCCAGCAGTTTCCTAGCGGGGGCGAACACCGGGGAGCTGTTTTTT | CASSFLAGANTGELFF | once | TRBJ2-2 | TRBD2 | TRBV27
TGTGCCAGCAGTGAATCGGTAGCGGGAGCGGGTGAGCAGTACTTC | CASSESVAGAGEQYF | . | TRBJ2-7 | TRBD2 | TRBV25-1
TGTGCCAGCAGCGGGAGAAACTCCTACGAGCAGTACTTC | CASSGRNSYEQYF | . | TRBJ2-7 | . | TRBV12-3/TRBV12-4
TGTGCCAGCCAGCGGACCTACGAGCAGTACTTC | CASQRTYEQYF | . | TRBJ2-7 | . | TRBV6-6
TGCGCCAGCAGCTTACCCGGGACAGGAACCTCGTATGGCTACACCTTC | CASSLPGTGTSYGYTF | . | TRBJ1-2 | TRBD1 | TRBV5-1
TGTGCCAGCAGCCGACCCGGGACTAGAACCGATGAGCAGTTCTTC | CASSRPGTRTDEQFF | . | TRBJ2-1 | TRBD2 | TRBV28
TGTGCCAGCAGTGACCCCCAGGGGCGAAGGGAGACCCAGTACTTC | CASSDPQGRRETQYF | . | TRBJ2-5 | . | TRBV25-1
TGTGCCAGTGGACCCAGCGGGGGCACAGATACGCAGTATTTT | CASGPSGGTDTQYF | . | TRBJ2-3 | TRBD2 | TRBV11-2
TGCGCCAGCAGCTTGGGGACAGGGGAGTTAAATGGCTACACCTTC | CASSLGTGELNGYTF | many | TRBJ1-2 | TRBD1 | TRBV5-1
TGTGCCAGCTCACCACAGGGGACAAACACTGAAGCTTTCTTT | CASSPQGTNTEAFF | . | TRBJ1-1 | . | TRBV18
TGTGCCAGCAGCTTAAAACGGACAGATACGCAGTATTTT | CASSLKRTDTQYF | . | TRBJ2-3 | . | TRBV11-2
TGTGCCAGCAGCTTGACAGGTCTGAACACTGAAGCTTTCTTT | CASSLTGLNTEAFF | . | TRBJ1-1 | . | TRBV7-8
TGCAGCGTTGATTCAATCCTCCCCCTACACCGGGACAGGGGTTTGGACTATGGCTACACCTTC | CSVDSILPLHRDRGLDYGYTF | . | TRBJ1-2 | TRBD1 | TRBV29-1
TGTGCCAGCAGCCAAGGACTAGCCGGGGAGCAGTTCTTC | CASSQGLAGEQFF | . | TRBJ2-1 | TRBD2 | TRBV3-1/TRBV3-2